The clone carrying this T cell receptor (beta chain) was counted a few times. The data derive from a study of technical replicates of blood from several donors. CDR1 is SEHNR, CDR2 FQNEAQ, per germline (reference sequence). The CDR3 contains 15 residues. V was clipped by 5 bases and J by 4 bases, with 15 bases between them. Measured with immunoSEQ multiplex PCR; TCRdb has only the in-frame clones, and not every one. This table has about 83,000 clones, about 94% appearing once. The chain links TRBV7-9 to TRBJ2-1; D remains unclear. Sample: T cells isolated from PBMCs. This TCR was sampled from a human donor in good health. The CDR3 loop is CASSPRLSRYNEQFF. The CDR3 nucleotides read TGTGCCAGCAGCCCTAGACTTAGTCGATACAATGAGCAGTTCTTC.